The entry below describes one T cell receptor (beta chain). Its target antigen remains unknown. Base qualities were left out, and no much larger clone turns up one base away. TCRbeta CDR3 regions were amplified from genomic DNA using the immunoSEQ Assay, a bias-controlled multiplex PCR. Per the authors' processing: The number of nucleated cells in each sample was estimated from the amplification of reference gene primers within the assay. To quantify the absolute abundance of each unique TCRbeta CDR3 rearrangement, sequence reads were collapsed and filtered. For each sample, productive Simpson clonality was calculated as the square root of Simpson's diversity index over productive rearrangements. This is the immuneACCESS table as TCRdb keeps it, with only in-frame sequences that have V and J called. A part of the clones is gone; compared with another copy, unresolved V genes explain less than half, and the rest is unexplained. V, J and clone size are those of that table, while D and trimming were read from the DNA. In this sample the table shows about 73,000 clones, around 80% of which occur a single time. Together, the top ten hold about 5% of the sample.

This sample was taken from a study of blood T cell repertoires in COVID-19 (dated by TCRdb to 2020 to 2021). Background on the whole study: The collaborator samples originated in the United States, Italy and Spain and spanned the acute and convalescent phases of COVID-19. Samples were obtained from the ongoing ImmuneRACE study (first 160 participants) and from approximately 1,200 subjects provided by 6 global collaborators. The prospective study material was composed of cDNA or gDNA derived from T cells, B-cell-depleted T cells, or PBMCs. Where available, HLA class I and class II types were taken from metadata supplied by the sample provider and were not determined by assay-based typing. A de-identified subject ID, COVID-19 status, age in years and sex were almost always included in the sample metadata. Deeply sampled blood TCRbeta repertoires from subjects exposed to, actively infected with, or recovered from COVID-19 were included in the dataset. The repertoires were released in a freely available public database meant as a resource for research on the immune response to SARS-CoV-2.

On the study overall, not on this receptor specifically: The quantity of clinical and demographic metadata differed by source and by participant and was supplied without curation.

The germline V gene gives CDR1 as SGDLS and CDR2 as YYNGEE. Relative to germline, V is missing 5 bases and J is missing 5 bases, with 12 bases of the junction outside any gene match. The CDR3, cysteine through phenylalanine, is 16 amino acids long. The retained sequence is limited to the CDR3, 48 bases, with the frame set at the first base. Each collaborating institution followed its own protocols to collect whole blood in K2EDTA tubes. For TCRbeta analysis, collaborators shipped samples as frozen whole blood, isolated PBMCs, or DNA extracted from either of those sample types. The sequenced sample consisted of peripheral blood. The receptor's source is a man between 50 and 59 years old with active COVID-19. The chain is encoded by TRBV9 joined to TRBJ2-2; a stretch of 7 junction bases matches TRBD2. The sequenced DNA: TGTGCCAGCAGTGCCATGACTAGCCCGACTACCGGGGAGCTGTTTTTT. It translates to CASSAMTSPTTGELFF. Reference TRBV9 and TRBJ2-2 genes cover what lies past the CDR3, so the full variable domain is DSGVTQTPKHLITATGQRVTLRCSPRSGDLSVYWYQQSLDQGLQFLIQYYNGEERAKGNILERFSAQQFPDLHSELNLSSLELGDSALYFCASSAMTSPTTGELFFGEGSRLTVL.